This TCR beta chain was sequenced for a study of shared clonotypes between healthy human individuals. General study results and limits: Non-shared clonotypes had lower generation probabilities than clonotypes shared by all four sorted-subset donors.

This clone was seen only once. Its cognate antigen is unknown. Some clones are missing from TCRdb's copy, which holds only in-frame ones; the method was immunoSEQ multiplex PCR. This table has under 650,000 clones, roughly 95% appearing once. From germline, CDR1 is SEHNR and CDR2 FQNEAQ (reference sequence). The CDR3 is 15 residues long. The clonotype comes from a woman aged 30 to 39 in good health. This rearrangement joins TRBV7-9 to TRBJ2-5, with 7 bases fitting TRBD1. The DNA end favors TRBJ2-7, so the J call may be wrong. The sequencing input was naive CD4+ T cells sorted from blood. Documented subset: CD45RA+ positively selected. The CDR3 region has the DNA TGTGCCAGCAGCTTCGGGGCAGGGGGTACCTACGAGCAGTACTTC. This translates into CASSFGAGGTYEQYF.